This T cell receptor beta chain was recovered during a study of T cell responses to AZD1222 COVID-19 vaccine. Study observations and caveats: Females outnumbered males among donors, who were mostly white British; clonal diversity was possibly underestimated. Vaccine-associated CD4 TCRs ranged over spike, dominating at 160-218 and 743-854.

Turning to this clone: Its antigen is unidentified.

The method was immunoSEQ multiplex PCR; TCRdb's version includes in-frame clones alone and lacks a portion of them. The data show around 110,000 clones, 85% to 95% seen once. The CDR3 loop spans 15 amino acids. Germline lookup yields CDR1 MNHEY and CDR2 SMNVEV (reference sequence). V lost 5 bases and J lost 10, with 20 bases in between. The chain is built from TRBV27 and TRBJ1-4, with a weak D call TRBD1 (6 bases). The TCR sequence derives from an adult in good health. The sequencing here drew on peripheral blood, taken on day 0 of AZD1222 vaccination. The CDR3 DNA reads as TGTGCCAGCAGTCCCCGGACCCGGGAGGGGGGAAAACTGTTTTTT. Translating it yields CASSPRTREGGKLFF. The full variable domain, with the rest looked up from reference TRBV27 and TRBJ1-4, is EAQVTQNPRYLITVTGKKLTVTCSQNMNHEYMSWYRQDPGLGLRQIYYSMNVEVTDKGDVPEGYKVSRKEKRNFPLILESPSPNQTSLYFCASSPRTREGGKLFFGSGTQLSVL.